The 24 T cell receptor beta chains below all came from one sample that was sequenced in a study of CD8 T cells in ankylosing spondylitis. Study-level points and caveats: A TCR beta motif of roughly 8 highly homologous variants appeared characteristic of ankylosing spondylitis blood.

Their specific antigens are unknown. TCRdb ran MiXCR on the 5' RACE reads and lists one entry per CDR3 protein. This table holds 200,000 to 250,000 distinct CDR3 sequences, around 16% found once. The sequenced sample consisted of blood, either unsorted or a sorted T cell fraction (not recorded which). The source of these receptors is a male donor with ankylosing spondylitis.

This clonotype has just one count. The CDR3 region has the DNA TGTGCCAGCTGGAGCCCCAGCACCGGGGAGCTGTTTTTT. This gives the protein CASWSPSTGELFF. The gene calls are TRBV6-1 and TRBJ2-2; the D is unclear. CDR3 length: 13 residues. Between the trimmed V and J ends, which lost 8 bases and 4 bases, there was a span of 11 bases. Looked up from germline, CDR1 is MNHNS and CDR2 is SASEGT.

This clonotype was counted only a few times. V usage is TRBV5-6 and J usage is TRBJ2-3; the D gene is possibly TRBD2 (6 bases). The CDR3 runs 18 residues. The V and J ends lost 4 bases and 4 bases respectively, with 25 bases between them. Germline lookup yields CDR1 SGHDT and CDR2 YYEEEE. CDR3 amino acids: CASSPLLGASAGADTQYF. The CDR3 nucleotides read TGTGCCAGCAGCCCCCTGTTGGGCGCTAGCGCCGGGGCAGATACGCAGTATTTT.

V gene TRBV4-1 combines with J gene TRBJ2-7, with D tentatively TRBD1 (6 bases). V was clipped by 1 base and J by 3 bases, with 13 bases between them. This CDR3 has 15 amino acids. Germline CDR1 and CDR2: MGHRA and YSYEKL. CDR3 coding DNA: TGCGCCAGCAGCCAAGGCCCGGGACACCTCTACGAGCAGTACTTC. Protein product: CASSQGPGHLYEQYF.

This clonotype was recorded a few times. CDR3 residues: CASSHDRGLPQETQYF. The CDR3 DNA sequence: TGTGCCAGCAGCCATGACCGGGGCCTCCCCCAAGAGACCCAGTACTTC. The rearrangement uses TRBV3-1 and TRBJ2-5; D assignment may be TRBD1 or TRBD2 (5 bases each). Germline V lookup: CDR1 LGHDT, CDR2 YNNKEL (reference sequence). CDR3 length: 16 amino acids. The V gene lost 3 bases and the J gene lost 1 base, with 15 bases spanning the gap.

The chain is built from TRBV4-1 and TRBJ1-1; 7 nucleotides line up with TRBD1. In germline, CDR1 is MGHRA, CDR2 YSYEKL. With 2 bases clipped from V and 5 bases from J, the junction kept 11 bases outside the gene matches. This CDR3 comprises 16 residues. CDR3 protein: CASSQSPQGLGTEAFF. CDR3 bases: TGCGCCAGCAGCCAAAGCCCACAGGGGCTGGGGACTGAAGCTTTCTTT.

This clonotype was observed a handful of times. CDR3 DNA: TGTGCCAGCCGGGACCCTGTCGCAGATACGCAGTATTTT. Its protein is CASRDPVADTQYF. The chain has TRBV7-8 and TRBJ2-3; TRBD1 or TRBD2 may be the D gene (5 bases each). Germline lookup yields CDR1 SGHVS and CDR2 FQNEAQ. The CDR3 loop spans 13 amino acids. Trimming removed 8 bases at V and 4 bases at J, with 13 bases between.

The chain joins TRBV6-2 or TRBV6-3 to TRBJ2-1, with D perhaps matching TRBD2 (6 bases). Per the germline V gene, CDR1 is MNHEY and CDR2 is SVGEGT. The CDR3 runs to 16 residues. V shed 5 bases and J shed 0 bases, with 14 bases lying between them. The DNA for the CDR3 is TGTGCCAGCAGTCCCATCGGGACTTACTCCTACAATGAGCAGTTCTTC. It is translated as CASSPIGTYSYNEQFF.

Many counts were recorded for this clonotype. V usage is TRBV12-3 or TRBV12-4 and J usage is TRBJ2-1, with D possibly being TRBD1 (5 bases). Trimming stripped 3 bases from V and 9 bases from J, with 6 bases between. This CDR3 comprises 11 residues. The CDR3 here is CASSFGAEQFF. CDR3 nucleotides: TGTGCCAGCAGTTTTGGGGCTGAGCAGTTCTTC.

This clonotype was counted a few times. The chain links TRBV7-8 to TRBJ1-1; 8 positions agree with TRBD1. The CDR3 spans 14 residues. Germline CDR1 SGHVS, CDR2 FQNEAQ. The V and J ends lost 5 bases and 3 bases, in that order; junction bases with no gene match: 5. For the CDR3, the DNA is TGTGCCAGCAGCAGAGAACAGGGGGACACTGAAGCTTTCTTT. Its protein is CASSREQGDTEAFF.

This chain uses TRBV6-1 with TRBJ2-2, with D possibly TRBD1 on 6 matching bases. The CDR3 totals 17 residues. Per germline, CDR1 MNHNS and CDR2 SASEGT. V shed 1 base and J shed 7 bases, with 19 bases lying between them. This CDR3 is CASSEEAGTYFDGELFF. The CDR3 DNA is TGTGCCAGCAGTGAAGAGGCCGGGACATATTTTGACGGGGAGCTGTTTTTT.

The V and J genes are TRBV7-9 and TRBJ1-2; 8 nucleotides line up with TRBD1. Germline CDR1 reads SEHNR; CDR2 reads FQNEAQ (reference sequence). The CDR3 length is 14 residues. Trimming at V came to 3 bases and at J to 3 bases, leaving 3 bases not matched to a gene. CDR3 region: CASSLGQAYYGYTF. The CDR3 DNA sequence: TGTGCCAGCAGCTTGGGACAGGCCTACTATGGCTACACCTTC.

The chain links TRBV11-2 to TRBJ2-5, with a tentative D call TRBD2 (5 bases). Germline CDR1 reads SGHAT; CDR2 reads FQNNGV. The CDR3 is made up of 15 amino acids. Trimming stripped 2 bases from V and 1 base from J, with 11 bases between. The CDR3 spells CASSLWGGSQETQYF. The CDR3 DNA reads as TGTGCCAGCAGCTTATGGGGTGGGAGCCAAGAGACCCAGTACTTC.

This clonotype has just a few counts. The chain combines TRBV7-9 with TRBJ2-7, with a tentative D call TRBD2 (5 bases). There are 14 residues in the CDR3. CDR1 and CDR2 from the germline V gene are SEHNR and FQNEAQ (reference sequence). Deletions cut 4 bases from V and 3 bases from J, with 13 bases between. The CDR3 loop is CASSSATGDYEQYF. CDR3 nucleotides: TGTGCCAGCAGCTCTGCAACCGGGGACTACGAGCAGTACTTC.

This clonotype has only a few counts. Here the CDR3 reads CASSGTSGILDTQYF. The DNA of the CDR3 is TGTGCCAGCAGTGGTACTAGCGGGATTCTAGATACGCAGTATTTT. The V gene is TRBV2, the J gene TRBJ2-3; TRBD2 matches 10 bases. Per germline, CDR1 SNHLY and CDR2 FYNNEI. The CDR3 has 15 amino acids. The trim removed 4 bases at V and 5 bases at J, leaving 6 bases unmatched.

This clonotype turned up a few times. One end of the junction varies from germline; a read error may be responsible. The rearrangement joins TRBV4-3 to TRBJ1-2; no reliable D call. CDR1 is LGHNA and CDR2 is YSLEER in the germline V gene. The CDR3 has 13 amino acids. Written as DNA, the CDR3 is TGCGCCAGCAGCGCCAGCCGGAACCAACACTATTCCTTC. Translating it yields CASSASRNQHYSF.

The chain employs TRBV29-1 and TRBJ1-2, with D perhaps matching TRBD1 (5 bases). V lost 4 bases and J lost 8, with 11 bases in between. CDR1 and CDR2 (germline): SQVTM, ANQGSEA. The CDR3 is 11 amino acids. CDR3 region: CSVGWGDGYTF. Written as DNA, the CDR3 is TGCAGCGTTGGTTGGGGGGACGGCTACACCTTC.

The chain is built from TRBV19 and TRBJ2-7; D unclear. This CDR3 region has 14 residues. V lost 1 base to trimming and J lost 0 bases, with 7 bases between them. Germline values: CDR1 LNHDA, CDR2 SQIVND (reference sequence). The CDR3 sequence is CASSIGPGSYEQYF. Here the CDR3 DNA reads TGTGCCAGTAGTATAGGGCCGGGCTCCTACGAGCAGTACTTC.

This clonotype showed up just a few times. The rearrangement links TRBV27 to TRBJ2-3, with D perhaps being TRBD1 or TRBD2 (5 bases each). Germline V CDR1 and CDR2: MNHEY, SMNVEV (reference sequence). The length of the CDR3 is 13 residues. V was clipped by 7 bases and J by 2 bases, with 10 bases between them. The CDR3 sequence is CASTGQNTDTQYF. CDR3 DNA sequence: TGTGCCAGCACGGGGCAGAACACAGATACGCAGTATTTT.

V gene TRBV10-2 combines with J gene TRBJ2-7; no definite D call. V dropped 2 bases and J dropped 3 bases, with 11 bases sitting between them. Germline V CDR1 and CDR2: WSHSY, SAAADI. The CDR3 covers 14 residues. The CDR3 reads CASSEGLPVYEQYF. The CDR3 coding sequence is TGCGCCAGCAGTGAGGGGCTGCCCGTCTACGAGCAGTACTTC.

This clonotype was detected only a few times. The rearrangement links TRBV4-1 to TRBJ1-2; 8 bases match TRBD1. J was trimmed by 5 bases and V by 0 bases; bases with no gene match: 5. CDR3 length equals 15 residues. Germline V CDR1 and CDR2: MGHRA, YSYEKL. The CDR3 nucleotides are TGCGCCAGCAGCCAAGAGGGCTACAGGGGGTATGGCTACACCTTC. This sequence encodes CASSQEGYRGYGYTF.

This clonotype was picked up many times. This rearrangement joins TRBV2 to TRBJ2-7; D not resolved. The CDR3 runs 13 residues. Germline V lookup: CDR1 SNHLY, CDR2 FYNNEI. The germline V and J ends were trimmed by 3 bases and 0 bases, with 6 bases remaining between them. The DNA of the CDR3 is TGTGCCAGCAGTGAGGCGGACTCCTACGAGCAGTACTTC. Encoded protein: CASSEADSYEQYF.

This clonotype was picked up a small number of times. This rearrangement joins TRBV12-3 or TRBV12-4 to TRBJ1-1; D possibly corresponds to TRBD1 (6 bases). This CDR3 has 16 residues. The V and J ends lost 5 bases and 3 bases respectively, with 19 bases between them. CDR3 loop: CASSPGPTGTYTEAFF. The CDR3 region has the DNA TGTGCCAGCAGTCCCGGACCCACAGGGACGTACACTGAAGCTTTCTTT.

The J gene is TRBJ2-3, the V gene TRBV7-9; D is unclear. The germline V gene has CDR1 SEHNR and CDR2 FQNEAQ (reference sequence). The V end was cut by 1 base, the J end by 4 bases, with 3 bases between. This CDR3 is 12 amino acids long. Here the CDR3 reads CASSLGPDTQYF. CDR3 DNA sequence: TGTGCCAGCAGCTTAGGCCCAGATACGCAGTATTTT.

This chain uses TRBV5-1 with TRBJ1-1, with TRBD1 identical over 9 bases. J was trimmed by 0 bases and V by 3 bases; bases with no gene match: 6. The CDR3 has 16 residues. Germline CDR1 SGHRS, CDR2 YFSETQ. The CDR3: CASSWDRVTMNTEAFF. The CDR3 DNA reads TGCGCCAGCAGCTGGGACAGGGTCACGATGAACACTGAAGCTTTCTTT.